This TCR beta chain originates from a study of T cells in Graves' hyperthyroidism and ophthalmopathy. Study in general: At initial diagnosis, before any treatment had begun, peripheral blood was obtained. Findings of the study overall: The model identified upcoming ophthalmopathy a median approximately six months ahead of onset.

Trimming shortened V by 2 bases and J by 7 bases, and 8 bases separated the two germline ends. The CDR3 is 12 amino acids. Diagnostic decisions used clinical symptoms, serum thyroxine and TRAb, thyroid ultrasound and orbital computed tomography. The PBMCs had their origin in roughly 9.8 ml of fresh peripheral blood. Amplified regions were TCR beta CDR3 sequences from RNA transcripts. With the HTBI primer set, the TCR CDR3 went through a first round of RT-PCR. TCRdb recomputed calls from the multiplex PCR reads with MiXCR, one row per CDR3 protein. The table lists 540,000 or so distinct CDR3 sequences, roughly 14% of them singletons. This clonotype was seen ten or more times. Its antigen is unidentified.

Sequences were obtained from blood. The chain links TRBV12-3 or TRBV12-4 to TRBJ1-2; no reliable D call. The TCR sequence derives from a woman under 40 with Graves' hyperthyroidism. As DNA, the CDR3 is TGTGCCAGCAGTTTACGCCCTGGTGGCTACACCTTC. It specifies CASSLRPGGYTF.